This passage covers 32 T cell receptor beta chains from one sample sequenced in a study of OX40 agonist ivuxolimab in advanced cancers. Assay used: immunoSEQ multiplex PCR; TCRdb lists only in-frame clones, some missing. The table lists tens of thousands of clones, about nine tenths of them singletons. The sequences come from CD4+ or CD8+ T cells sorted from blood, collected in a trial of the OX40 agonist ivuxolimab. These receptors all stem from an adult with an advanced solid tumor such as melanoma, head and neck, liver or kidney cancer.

CDR3 loop: CASTWQGDEQYF. The CDR3 DNA follows: TGTGCCAGCACTTGGCAGGGGGACGAGCAGTACTTC. V is TRBV5-5 and J is TRBJ2-7, with TRBD1 matching 7 bases. This CDR3 has 12 residues. Germline V gives CDR1 SGHKS, CDR2 YYEKEE (reference sequence). V lost 6 bases to trimming and J lost 5 bases; unmatched junction nucleotides: 5.

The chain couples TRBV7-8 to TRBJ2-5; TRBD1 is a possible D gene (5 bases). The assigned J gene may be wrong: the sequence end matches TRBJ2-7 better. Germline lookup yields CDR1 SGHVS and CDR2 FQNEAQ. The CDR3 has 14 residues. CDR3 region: CASSLVRQGYEQYF. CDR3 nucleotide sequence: TGTGCCAGCAGCTTAGTTCGTCAGGGCTACGAGCAGTACTTC.

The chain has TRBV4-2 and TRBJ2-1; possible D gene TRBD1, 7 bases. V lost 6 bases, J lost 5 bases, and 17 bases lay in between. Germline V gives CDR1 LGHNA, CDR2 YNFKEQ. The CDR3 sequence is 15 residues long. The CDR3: CASSQTQGGDNEQFF. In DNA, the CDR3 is TGTGCCAGCAGTCAAACTCAGGGGGGAGACAATGAGCAGTTCTTC.

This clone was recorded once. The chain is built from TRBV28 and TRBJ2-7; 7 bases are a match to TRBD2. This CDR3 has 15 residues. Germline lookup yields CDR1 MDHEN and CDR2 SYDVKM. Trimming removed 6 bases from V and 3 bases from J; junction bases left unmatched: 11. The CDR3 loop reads CASRPGTNVLYEQYF. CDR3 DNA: TGTGCCAGCAGACCAGGGACTAACGTTCTCTACGAGCAGTACTTC.

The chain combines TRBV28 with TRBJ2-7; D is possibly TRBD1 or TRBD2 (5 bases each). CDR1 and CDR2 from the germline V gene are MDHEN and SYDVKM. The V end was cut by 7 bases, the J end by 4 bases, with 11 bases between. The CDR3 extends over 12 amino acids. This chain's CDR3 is CASTGAVYEQYF. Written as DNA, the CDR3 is TGTGCCAGCACCGGGGCGGTTTACGAGCAGTACTTC.

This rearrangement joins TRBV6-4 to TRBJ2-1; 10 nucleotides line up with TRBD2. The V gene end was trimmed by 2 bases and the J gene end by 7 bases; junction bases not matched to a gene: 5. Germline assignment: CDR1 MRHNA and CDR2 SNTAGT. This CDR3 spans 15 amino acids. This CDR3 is CASSDGLAGVNEQFF. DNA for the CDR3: TGTGCCAGCAGTGACGGGCTAGCGGGAGTAAATGAGCAGTTCTTC.

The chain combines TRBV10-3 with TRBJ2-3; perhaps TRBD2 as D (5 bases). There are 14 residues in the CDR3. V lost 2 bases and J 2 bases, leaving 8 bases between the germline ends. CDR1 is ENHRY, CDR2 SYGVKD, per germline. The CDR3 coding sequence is TGTGCCATCAGTGAGGAGGGAGACACAGATACGCAGTATTTT. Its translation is CAISEEGDTDTQYF.

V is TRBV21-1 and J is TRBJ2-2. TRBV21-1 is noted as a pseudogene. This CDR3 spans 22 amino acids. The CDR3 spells CASRFEDKGCSPPSIIYGELFF. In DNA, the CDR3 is TGTGCCAGCAGATTCGAAGATAAGGGCTGCTCCCCACCGAGTATAATCTATGGGGAGCTGTTTTTT.

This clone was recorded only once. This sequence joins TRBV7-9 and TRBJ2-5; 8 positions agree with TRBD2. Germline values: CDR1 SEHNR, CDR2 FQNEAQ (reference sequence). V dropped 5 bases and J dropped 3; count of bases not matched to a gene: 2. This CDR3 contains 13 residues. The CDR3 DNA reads TGTGCCAGCAGCCAGGGACTAGAAGAGACCCAGTACTTC. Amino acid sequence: CASSQGLEETQYF.

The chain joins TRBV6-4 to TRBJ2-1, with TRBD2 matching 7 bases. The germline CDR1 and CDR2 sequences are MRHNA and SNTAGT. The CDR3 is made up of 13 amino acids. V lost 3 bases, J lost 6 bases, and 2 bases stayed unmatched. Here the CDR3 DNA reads TGTGCCAGCAGTGAGCGGGAGCCCAATGAGCAGTTCTTC. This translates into CASSEREPNEQFF.

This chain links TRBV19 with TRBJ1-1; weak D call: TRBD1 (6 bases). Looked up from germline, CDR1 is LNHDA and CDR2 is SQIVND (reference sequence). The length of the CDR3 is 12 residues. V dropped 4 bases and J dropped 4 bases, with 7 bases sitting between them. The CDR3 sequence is CASSTGATEAFF. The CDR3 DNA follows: TGTGCCAGTAGTACAGGGGCCACTGAAGCTTTCTTT.

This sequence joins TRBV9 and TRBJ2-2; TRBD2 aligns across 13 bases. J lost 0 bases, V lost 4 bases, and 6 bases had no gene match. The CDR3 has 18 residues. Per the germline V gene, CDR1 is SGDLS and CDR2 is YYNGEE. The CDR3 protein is CASSHGTSGAANTGELFF. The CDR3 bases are TGTGCCAGCAGCCACGGGACTAGCGGGGCCGCGAACACCGGGGAGCTGTTTTTT.

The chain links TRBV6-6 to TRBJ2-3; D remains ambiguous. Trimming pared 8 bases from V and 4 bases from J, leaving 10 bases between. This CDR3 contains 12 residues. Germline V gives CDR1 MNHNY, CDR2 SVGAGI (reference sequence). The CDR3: CASSAAADTQYF. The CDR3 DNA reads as TGTGCCAGCTCGGCAGCCGCAGATACGCAGTATTTT.

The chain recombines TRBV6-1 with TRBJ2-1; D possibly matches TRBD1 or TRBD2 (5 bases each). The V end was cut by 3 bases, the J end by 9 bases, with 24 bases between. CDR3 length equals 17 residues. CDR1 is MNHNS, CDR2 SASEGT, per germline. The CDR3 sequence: CASSDPGTYQLGGEQFF. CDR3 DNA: TGTGCCAGCAGTGACCCCGGGACCTATCAACTGGGCGGTGAGCAGTTCTTC.

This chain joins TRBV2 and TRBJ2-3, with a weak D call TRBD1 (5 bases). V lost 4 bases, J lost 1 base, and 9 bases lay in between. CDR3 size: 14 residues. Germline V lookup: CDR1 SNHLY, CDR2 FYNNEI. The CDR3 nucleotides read TGTGCCAGCAGTGGGGGCAGGGGCACAGATACGCAGTATTTT. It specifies CASSGGRGTDTQYF.

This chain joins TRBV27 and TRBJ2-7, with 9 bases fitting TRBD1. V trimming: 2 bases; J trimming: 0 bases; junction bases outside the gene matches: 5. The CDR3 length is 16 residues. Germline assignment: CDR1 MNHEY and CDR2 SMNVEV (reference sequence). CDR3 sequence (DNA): TGTGCCAGCAGTTTACGAAGGGACAGGGTCTCCTACGAGCAGTACTTC. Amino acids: CASSLRRDRVSYEQYF.

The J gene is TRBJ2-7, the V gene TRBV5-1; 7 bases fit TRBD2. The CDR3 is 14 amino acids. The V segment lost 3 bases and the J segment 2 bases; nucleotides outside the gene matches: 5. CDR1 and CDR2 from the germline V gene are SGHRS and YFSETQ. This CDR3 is CASSWGRGAYEQYF. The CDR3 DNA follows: TGCGCCAGCAGCTGGGGGAGGGGCGCCTACGAGCAGTACTTC.

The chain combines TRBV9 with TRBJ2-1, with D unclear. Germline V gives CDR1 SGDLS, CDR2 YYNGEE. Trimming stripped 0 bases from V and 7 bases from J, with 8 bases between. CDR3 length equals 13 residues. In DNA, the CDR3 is TGTGCCAGCAGCGTAGAACTACAGAATGAGCAGTTCTTC. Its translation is CASSVELQNEQFF.

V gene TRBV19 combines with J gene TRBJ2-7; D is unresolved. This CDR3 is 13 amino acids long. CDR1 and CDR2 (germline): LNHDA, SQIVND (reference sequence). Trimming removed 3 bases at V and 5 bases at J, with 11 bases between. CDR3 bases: TGTGCCAGTAGTATGGACCGCTTAAACGAGCAGTACTTC. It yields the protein CASSMDRLNEQYF.

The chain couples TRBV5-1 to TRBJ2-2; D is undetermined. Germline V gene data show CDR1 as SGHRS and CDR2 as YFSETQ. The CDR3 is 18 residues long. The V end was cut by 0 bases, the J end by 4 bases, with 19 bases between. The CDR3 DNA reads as TGCGCCAGCAGCTTGGGTTCAGAAGGGCAGGTAGGCACCGGGGAGCTGTTTTTT. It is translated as CASSLGSEGQVGTGELFF.

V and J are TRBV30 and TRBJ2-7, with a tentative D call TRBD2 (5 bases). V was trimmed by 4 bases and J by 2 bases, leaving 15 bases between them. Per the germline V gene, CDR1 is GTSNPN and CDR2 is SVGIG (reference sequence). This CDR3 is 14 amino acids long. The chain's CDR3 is CAWTEGRGTYEQYF. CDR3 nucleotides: TGTGCCTGGACCGAGGGTCGGGGTACCTACGAGCAGTACTTC.

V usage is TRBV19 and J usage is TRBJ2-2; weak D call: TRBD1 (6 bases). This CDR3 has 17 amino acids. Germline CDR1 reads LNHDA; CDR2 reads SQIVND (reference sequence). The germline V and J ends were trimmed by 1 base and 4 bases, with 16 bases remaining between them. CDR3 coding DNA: TGTGCCAGTAGTATAGCGTGGCCAGGGGCCGTCACCGGGGAGCTGTTTTTT. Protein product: CASSIAWPGAVTGELFF.

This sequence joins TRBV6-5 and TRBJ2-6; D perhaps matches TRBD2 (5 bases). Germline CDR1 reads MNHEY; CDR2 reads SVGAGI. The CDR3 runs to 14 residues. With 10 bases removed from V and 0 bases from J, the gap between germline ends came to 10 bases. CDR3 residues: CATGKVSGANVLTF. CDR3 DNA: TGTGCCACCGGGAAGGTCTCTGGGGCCAACGTCCTGACTTTC.

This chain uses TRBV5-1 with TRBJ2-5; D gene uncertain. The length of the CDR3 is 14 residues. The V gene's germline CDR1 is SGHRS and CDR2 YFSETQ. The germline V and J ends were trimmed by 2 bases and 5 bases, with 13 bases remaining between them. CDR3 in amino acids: CASSFTGGEETQYF. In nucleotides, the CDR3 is TGCGCCAGCAGCTTTACCGGCGGAGAGGAGACCCAGTACTTC. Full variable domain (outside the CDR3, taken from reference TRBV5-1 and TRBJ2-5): KAGVTQTPRYLIKTRGQQVTLSCSPISGHRSVSWYQQTPGQGLQFLFEYFSETQRNKGNFPGRFSGRQFSNSRSEMNVSTLELGDSALYLCASSFTGGEETQYFGPGTRLLVL.

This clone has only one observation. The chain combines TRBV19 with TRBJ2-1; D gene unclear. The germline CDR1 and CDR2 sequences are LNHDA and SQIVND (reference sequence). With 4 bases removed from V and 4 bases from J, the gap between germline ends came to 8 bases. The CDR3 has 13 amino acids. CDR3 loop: CASSTSVYNEQFF. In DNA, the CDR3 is TGTGCCAGTAGTACCTCCGTTTACAATGAGCAGTTCTTC.

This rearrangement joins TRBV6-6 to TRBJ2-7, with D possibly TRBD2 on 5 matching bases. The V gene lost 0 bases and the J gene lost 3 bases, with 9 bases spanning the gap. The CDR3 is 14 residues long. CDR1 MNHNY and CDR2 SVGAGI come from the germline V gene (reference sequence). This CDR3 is CASSYSRGFYEQYF. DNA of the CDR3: TGTGCCAGCAGTTACTCACGAGGGTTCTACGAGCAGTACTTC.

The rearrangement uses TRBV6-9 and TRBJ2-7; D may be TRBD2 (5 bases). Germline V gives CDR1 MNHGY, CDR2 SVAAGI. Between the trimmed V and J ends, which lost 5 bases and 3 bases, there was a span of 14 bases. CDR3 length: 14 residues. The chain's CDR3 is CASSEPTRGYEQYF. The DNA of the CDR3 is TGTGCCAGCAGTGAACCCACCCGGGGCTACGAGCAGTACTTC.

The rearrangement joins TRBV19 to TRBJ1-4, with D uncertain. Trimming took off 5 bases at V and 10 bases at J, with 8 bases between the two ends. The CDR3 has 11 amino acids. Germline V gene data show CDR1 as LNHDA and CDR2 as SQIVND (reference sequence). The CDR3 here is CASSLTGKLFF. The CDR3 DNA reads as TGTGCCAGTAGTCTTACTGGAAAACTGTTTTTT.

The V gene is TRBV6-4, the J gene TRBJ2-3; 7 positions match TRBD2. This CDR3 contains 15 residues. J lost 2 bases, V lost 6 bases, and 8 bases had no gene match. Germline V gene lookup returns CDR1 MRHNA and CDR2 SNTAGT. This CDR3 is CASRELADHTDTQYF. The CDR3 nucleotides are TGTGCCAGCAGAGAGCTAGCGGACCACACAGATACGCAGTATTTT.

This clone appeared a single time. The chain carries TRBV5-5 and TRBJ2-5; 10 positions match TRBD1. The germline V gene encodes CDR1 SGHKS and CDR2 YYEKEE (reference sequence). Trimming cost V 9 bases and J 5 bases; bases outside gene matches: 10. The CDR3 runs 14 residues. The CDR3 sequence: CATPPRDRGETQYF. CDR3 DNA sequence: TGTGCCACCCCACCCCGGGACAGGGGCGAGACCCAGTACTTC.

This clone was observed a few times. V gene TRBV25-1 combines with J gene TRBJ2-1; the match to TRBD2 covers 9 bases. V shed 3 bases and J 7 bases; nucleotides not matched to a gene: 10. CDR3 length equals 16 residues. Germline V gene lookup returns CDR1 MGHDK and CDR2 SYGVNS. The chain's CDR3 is CASSDRTSGWSNEQFF. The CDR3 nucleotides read TGTGCCAGCAGTGACCGAACTAGCGGGTGGTCGAATGAGCAGTTCTTC.

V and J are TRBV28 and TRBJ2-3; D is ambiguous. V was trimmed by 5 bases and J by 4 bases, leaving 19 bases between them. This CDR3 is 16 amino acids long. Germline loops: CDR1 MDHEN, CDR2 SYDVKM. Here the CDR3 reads CASSPLHLIRADTQYF. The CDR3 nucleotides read TGTGCCAGCAGTCCCTTACACCTTATCCGGGCAGATACGCAGTATTTT.